This paragraph covers one T cell receptor beta chain sequence. What it binds is not known. Germline V CDR1 and CDR2: SGDLS, YYNGEE. The CDR3 totals 14 residues. Trimming removed 7 bases at V and 0 bases at J, with 11 bases between. This sample is part of a study of OX40 agonist ivuxolimab in advanced cancers. Overall study context: Ivuxolimab, which patients received intravenously every 2 weeks, was dosed at 0.01 to 10 mg/kg.

Measured with immunoSEQ multiplex PCR; TCRdb has only the in-frame clones, and not every one. Of about 24,000 clones in the sample, 75% to 80% were seen once. The study's findings and limits: CD8+ T cells averaged more expanded clones than CD4+. At doses 0.1 to 3.0 mg/kg, CD4+ and CD8+ clones expanded.

V usage is TRBV9 and J usage is TRBJ1-3, with D possibly TRBD1 on 5 matching bases. This sequence originates from an adult with an advanced solid tumor such as melanoma, head and neck, liver or kidney cancer. The specimen comprised CD4+ or CD8+ T cells sorted from blood, sampled in a trial of the OX40 agonist ivuxolimab. The DNA for the CDR3 is TGTGCCAGCGATAAGGACACCTCTGGAAACACCATATATTTT. Its translation is CASDKDTSGNTIYF.